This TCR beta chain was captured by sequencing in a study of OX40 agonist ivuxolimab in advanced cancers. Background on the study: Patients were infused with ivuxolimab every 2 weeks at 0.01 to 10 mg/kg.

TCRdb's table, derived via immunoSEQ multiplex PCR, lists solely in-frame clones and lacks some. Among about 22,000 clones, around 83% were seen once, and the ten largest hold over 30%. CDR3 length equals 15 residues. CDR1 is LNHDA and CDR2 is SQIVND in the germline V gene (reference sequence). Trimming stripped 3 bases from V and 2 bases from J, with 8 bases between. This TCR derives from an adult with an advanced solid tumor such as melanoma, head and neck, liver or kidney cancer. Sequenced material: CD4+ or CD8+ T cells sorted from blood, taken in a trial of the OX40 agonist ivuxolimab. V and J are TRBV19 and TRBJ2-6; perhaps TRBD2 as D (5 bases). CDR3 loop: CASSMNGAGANVLTF. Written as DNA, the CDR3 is TGTGCCAGTAGTATGAACGGGGCTGGGGCCAACGTCCTGACTTTC.